A selection of T cell receptor beta chains follows, all from one sample in a study of beta chain features in type 1 diabetes. Data came from immunoSEQ multiplex PCR; TCRdb stores just in-frame clones and leaves some out. The data hold roughly 40,000 clones, with approximately 50% observed a single time. Sequencing used central memory CD4+ T cells from blood. The source is a young woman in good health. CDR3s include the opening cysteine and the closing phenylalanine or tryptophan. The order of the fields is D gene, V gene, clone size, J gene, CDR3 protein, CDR3 DNA. D genes are given only for firm matches. Some rows have no size entry. The others give once, few or many, or a class for an expanded clone.

>TRBD1|TRBV19|once|TRBJ1-2
CASSSPGQGDYGYTF
TGTGCCAGTAGTTCGCCGGGACAGGGGGACTATGGCTACACCTTC
>TRBD1|TRBV5-1|.|TRBJ1-2
CASSSRPGTGGGYTF
TGCGCCAGCAGCTCCCGCCCGGGGACAGGGGGTGGCTACACCTTC
>.|TRBV7-9|.|TRBJ2-3
CASSADQGLTDTQYF
TGTGCCAGCAGCGCCGATCAGGGACTCACAGATACGCAGTATTTT
>TRBD1|TRBV25-1|.|TRBJ2-1
CASSDRGPNEQFF
TGTGCCAGCAGTGACAGGGGGCCGAATGAGCAGTTCTTC
>TRBD1|TRBV10-1|.|TRBJ2-3
CASSESRTGRSTDTQYF
TGCGCCAGCAGTGAGTCCCGGACAGGGCGGAGCACAGATACGCAGTATTTT
>TRBD2|TRBV7-9|medium-sized|TRBJ2-1
CASSLSLAGSYNEQFF
TGTGCCAGCAGCTTGAGTCTAGCGGGGTCCTACAATGAGCAGTTCTTC
>.|TRBV5-1|.|TRBJ2-3
CASSFERGTDTQYF
TGCGCCAGCAGCTTTGAAAGGGGAACAGATACGCAGTATTTT
>.|TRBV10-1|.|TRBJ2-3
CASSDTGLPTTDTQYF
TGCGCCAGCAGTGATACGGGACTCCCGACCACAGATACGCAGTATTTT
>.|TRBV18|.|TRBJ2-5
CASSPGARQETQYF
TGTGCCAGCTCACCAGGAGCGAGACAAGAGACCCAGTACTTC
>.|TRBV6-1|.|TRBJ1-1
CASAVGGPLTEAFF
TGTGCCAGCGCTGTGGGGGGGCCGCTCACTGAAGCTTTCTTT
>TRBD1|TRBV5-1|.|TRBJ2-3
CASSLGTGGRADTQYF
TGCGCCAGCAGCCTAGGGACAGGGGGACGCGCAGATACGCAGTATTTT
>.|TRBV30|.|TRBJ2-7
CAWSVRGGEQYF
TGTGCCTGGAGTGTACGGGGTGGCGAGCAGTACTTC
>TRBD1|TRBV30|.|TRBJ2-5
CAWRRGRETQYF
TGTGCCTGGAGAAGGGGGCGGGAGACCCAGTACTTC
>TRBD1|TRBV19|.|TRBJ2-5
CASSIGQGQETQYF
TGTGCCAGTAGTATAGGACAGGGCCAAGAGACCCAGTACTTC